The 30 T cell receptor beta chains below all came from one sample that was sequenced in a study of control samples from healthy donors and cancer patients. Using immunoSEQ multiplex PCR, the repertoire was profiled, and TCRdb retains in-frame clones only, with some absent. Of about 130,000 clones in the sample, 75% to 95% are singletons; the top ten hold roughly 2.7%. Material: blood. These receptors originate from a young man in good health.

The rearrangement links TRBV5-5 to TRBJ2-3; D might be TRBD1 (6 bases). Trimming took off 2 bases at V and 5 bases at J, with 12 bases between the two ends. The germline V gene has CDR1 SGHKS and CDR2 YYEKEE (reference sequence). CDR3 length: 14 residues. The CDR3 sequence: CASSFGQGQDTQYF. CDR3 nucleotides: TGTGCCAGCAGCTTTGGGCAGGGGCAAGATACGCAGTATTTT.

The chain joins TRBV30 to TRBJ2-6; 10 bases agree with TRBD1. The CDR3 consists of 15 residues. The ends lost 8 bases at V and 2 bases at J; junction bases unmatched: 6. Looked up from germline, CDR1 is GTSNPN and CDR2 is SVGIG (reference sequence). CDR3 loop: CAARDRGTGANVLTF. The CDR3, as DNA: TGTGCCGCCCGGGACAGGGGTACTGGGGCCAACGTCCTGACTTTC.

This sequence joins TRBV15 and TRBJ1-1; TRBD1 is a possible D gene (5 bases). The V and J ends lost 1 base and 0 bases respectively, with 9 bases between them. The length of the CDR3 is 15 residues. Per germline, CDR1 LNHNV and CDR2 YYDKDF (reference sequence). The CDR3 DNA reads as TGTGCCACCAGCAGAGGGGGGTCTCTGAACACTGAAGCTTTCTTT. Translating gives CATSRGGSLNTEAFF. Full variable domain (outside the CDR3, taken from reference TRBV15 and TRBJ1-1): DAMVIQNPRYQVTQFGKPVTLSCSQTLNHNVMYWYQQKSSQAPKLLFHYYDKDFNNEADTPDNFQSRRPNTSFCFLDIRSPGLGDTAMYLCATSRGGSLNTEAFFGQGTRLTVV.

The chain joins TRBV7-9 to TRBJ1-2; 10 bases align to TRBD1. Germline CDR1 reads SEHNR; CDR2 reads FQNEAQ (reference sequence). With V trimmed by 5 bases and J by 7 bases, 4 bases remained unmatched. The length of the CDR3 is 13 residues. The CDR3 region is CASSPTGGGGYTF. The CDR3 DNA reads TGTGCCAGCAGCCCGACAGGGGGCGGTGGCTACACCTTC.

The chain uses TRBV30 and TRBJ2-5; TRBD1 matches 9 bases. The CDR3 extends over 13 amino acids. CDR1 and CDR2 (germline): GTSNPN, SVGIG (reference sequence). V lost 4 bases to trimming and J lost 2 bases; unmatched junction nucleotides: 2. Written as DNA, the CDR3 is TGTGCCTGGACCGGACAGGGGCAAGAGACCCAGTACTTC. Translating it yields CAWTGQGQETQYF. Looking up the rest from reference TRBV30 and TRBJ2-5 gives the full variable domain: SQTIHQWPATLVQPVGSPLSLECTVEGTSNPNLYWYRQAAGRGLQLLFYSVGIGQISSEVPQNLSASRPQDRQFILSSKKLLLSDSGFYLCAWTGQGQETQYFGPGTRLLVL.

The V and J genes are TRBV28 and TRBJ2-3; 7 nucleotides line up with TRBD2. The CDR3 covers 15 residues. The germline V gene has CDR1 MDHEN and CDR2 SYDVKM. With 7 bases clipped from V and 5 bases from J, the junction kept 12 bases outside the gene matches. The DNA of the CDR3 is TGTGCCAGCACCCTGTGGGGGGGGGAGTTAGATACGCAGTATTTT. This sequence encodes CASTLWGGELDTQYF.

This chain uses TRBV29-1 with TRBJ2-4, with 7 bases identical to TRBD1. CDR1 is SQVTM, CDR2 ANQGSEA, per germline. This CDR3 spans 13 amino acids. V dropped 4 bases and J dropped 10; count of bases not matched to a gene: 10. Written as DNA, the CDR3 is TGCAGCGTTGGAGGGACAGAATACGGGATTCAGTACTTC. Protein sequence: CSVGGTEYGIQYF.

This chain connects TRBV6-2 or TRBV6-3 to TRBJ2-5, with D uncertain. Germline assignment: CDR1 MNHEY and CDR2 SVGEGT. V lost 2 bases and J lost 3, with 4 bases in between. The CDR3 contains 12 residues. In DNA form, the CDR3 reads TGTGCCAGCAGTTACAGGGAAGAGACCCAGTACTTC. Protein: CASSYREETQYF.

The chain carries TRBV6-5 and TRBJ1-1, with 7 bases lining up with TRBD1. Germline CDR1 is MNHEY and CDR2 is SVGAGI. This CDR3 comprises 13 residues. V trimming: 6 bases; J trimming: 4 bases; junction bases outside the gene matches: 5. The CDR3 DNA reads as TGTGCCAGCAGGGGGACAGTGAGCACTGAAGCTTTCTTT. This codes for CASRGTVSTEAFF.

This chain joins TRBV5-1 and TRBJ1-1; D is unclear. With 5 bases removed from V and 5 bases from J, the gap between germline ends came to 16 bases. This CDR3 has 14 residues. Germline V CDR1 and CDR2: SGHRS, YFSETQ. CDR3: CASSAAPARTEAFF. The CDR3 DNA reads TGCGCCAGCAGTGCGGCCCCAGCGAGGACTGAAGCTTTCTTT. The full variable domain, its missing parts supplied by reference TRBV5-1 and TRBJ1-1, is KAGVTQTPRYLIKTRGQQVTLSCSPISGHRSVSWYQQTPGQGLQFLFEYFSETQRNKGNFPGRFSGRQFSNSRSEMNVSTLELGDSALYLCASSAAPARTEAFFGQGTRLTVV.

The V and J genes are TRBV19 and TRBJ2-5; 7 positions match TRBD1. The CDR3 has 14 amino acids. Germline CDR1 and CDR2: LNHDA and SQIVND (reference sequence). The J segment lost 5 bases and the V segment lost 3 bases, leaving 6 bases of the junction unmatched. The CDR3 DNA sequence: TGTGCCAGTAGTATTTACAGGGGCGAGGAGACCCAGTACTTC. Translation gives CASSIYRGEETQYF. Full variable domain (remainder filled in from reference TRBV19 and TRBJ2-5): DGGITQSPKYLFRKEGQNVTLSCEQNLNHDAMYWYRQDPGQGLRLIYYSQIVNDFQKGDIAEGYSVSREKKESFPLTVTSAQKNPTAFYLCASSIYRGEETQYFGPGTRLLVL.

This chain uses TRBV5-1 with TRBJ2-7, with D hard to call. Trimming removed 7 bases from V and 3 bases from J, with 20 bases in between. The CDR3 covers 15 residues. Germline V gene sequence: CDR1 SGHRS, CDR2 YFSETQ. The CDR3 DNA reads as TGCGCCAGCCGGTACTGGACCCCAGGTCTCTACGAGCAGTACTTC. Translated, it gives CASRYWTPGLYEQYF.

The rearrangement joins TRBV24-1 to TRBJ1-1; D is undetermined. This CDR3 has 14 residues. Trimming took off 9 bases at V and 1 base at J, with 14 bases between the two ends. In germline, CDR1 is KGHDR, CDR2 SFDVKD. This CDR3 reads CATRKGTTNTEAFF. The CDR3 DNA reads TGTGCCACCCGTAAGGGCACGACGAACACTGAAGCTTTCTTT.

The chain is built from TRBV11-3 and TRBJ2-1; D perhaps matches TRBD1 (5 bases). This CDR3 has 12 amino acids. Deletions cut 0 bases from V and 13 bases from J, with 10 bases between. CDR1 is SGHNT, CDR2 YENEEA, per germline. The CDR3 DNA follows: TGTGCCAGCAGCTTAGACCAGGGTCCTCAGTTCTTC. Its protein is CASSLDQGPQFF.

This chain joins TRBV4-1 and TRBJ1-4, with a weak D call TRBD1 (5 bases). V dropped 1 base and J dropped 11 bases, with 11 bases sitting between them. This CDR3 is 13 amino acids long. Germline CDR1 reads MGHRA; CDR2 reads YSYEKL. The CDR3 reads CASSQGAGRKLFF. As DNA, the CDR3 is TGCGCCAGCAGCCAAGGGGCAGGGAGGAAACTGTTTTTT.

J is TRBJ1-2 and V is TRBV2; 10 positions agree with TRBD1. The ends lost 5 bases at V and 7 bases at J; junction bases unmatched: 4. Germline CDR1 is SNHLY and CDR2 is FYNNEI. This CDR3 contains 13 residues. In DNA form, the CDR3 reads TGTGCCAGCAGTTCGGGACAGGGGTCTGGCTACACCTTC. Translating it yields CASSSGQGSGYTF.

The chain recombines TRBV11-1 with TRBJ2-3, with D maybe TRBD2 (7 bases). CDR1 and CDR2 from the germline V gene are SGHAT and FQDESV (reference sequence). The CDR3 covers 13 residues. Trimming shortened V by 7 bases and J by 6 bases, and 14 bases separated the two germline ends. CDR3 coding DNA: TGTGCCAGCAACGGGGGGCCTACCGATACGCAGTATTTT. Residues: CASNGGPTDTQYF.

The genes are TRBV12-3 or TRBV12-4 and TRBJ2-7, with D tentatively TRBD1 or TRBD2 (6 bases each). Trimming removed 6 bases at V and 6 bases at J, with 12 bases between. This CDR3 has 12 amino acids. The CDR3 DNA sequence: TGTGCCAGCAGCTCCAGGGGAGGCGAGCAGTACTTC. This sequence encodes CASSSRGGEQYF.

The CDR3 region has the DNA TGTGCCAGCAGCCCCTCCGGGCAGTGGTACTTC. Encoded protein: CASSPSGQWYF. This chain joins TRBV5-5 and TRBJ2-5; D uncertain. This CDR3 region has 11 residues. Deletions cut 4 bases from V and 13 bases from J, with 14 bases between. Germline values: CDR1 SGHKS, CDR2 YYEKEE (reference sequence).

J is TRBJ2-3 and V is TRBV16, with D tentatively TRBD1 (5 bases). Germline-derived CDR1 and CDR2 are KGHSY and FQNENV. Trimming took 1 base from V and 5 from J, leaving 13 bases between them. The CDR3 runs to 15 residues. The DNA of the CDR3 is TGTGCCAGCAGCCAATTGCCAGGGCAGGGAGATACGCAGTATTTT. This gives the protein CASSQLPGQGDTQYF.

This chain joins TRBV13 and TRBJ2-1, with TRBD2 matching over 10 bases. The CDR3 is 15 amino acids. After removal of 0 bases from V and 8 bases from J, the junction contained 4 bases not matched to a gene. Per germline, CDR1 PRHDT and CDR2 FYEKMQ (reference sequence). The CDR3 sequence is CASSLGAGGVDEQFF. The CDR3 DNA reads TGTGCCAGCAGCTTAGGAGCGGGAGGGGTCGATGAGCAGTTCTTC.

This rearrangement joins TRBV9 to TRBJ2-3; a possible D gene is TRBD1 (5 bases). Per germline, CDR1 SGDLS and CDR2 YYNGEE. This CDR3 is 16 amino acids long. V lost 1 base, J lost 0 bases, and 12 bases lay in between. The CDR3 nucleotides read TGTGCCAGCAGCGTAAGGGGCGGTACTAGCACAGATACGCAGTATTTT. The encoded protein is CASSVRGGTSTDTQYF.

The rearrangement joins TRBV18 to TRBJ1-4; 7 bases line up with TRBD1. J lost 8 bases, V lost 6 bases, and 3 bases had no gene match. This CDR3 region has 12 residues. CDR1 and CDR2 from the germline V gene are KGHSH and LQKENI. The DNA of the CDR3 is TGTGCCAGCTCGGGACAGCACGAAAAACTGTTTTTT. It yields the protein CASSGQHEKLFF.

V is TRBV7-8 and J is TRBJ2-1; 11 nucleotides match TRBD2. The CDR3 is 16 amino acids. The germline V gene encodes CDR1 SGHVS and CDR2 FQNEAQ. Trimming removed 1 base from V and 8 bases from J; junction bases left unmatched: 7. CDR3 sequence reads: CASSLVAGGPSDEQFF. Written as DNA, the CDR3 is TGTGCCAGCAGCTTAGTAGCGGGAGGGCCCTCGGATGAGCAGTTCTTC.

J is TRBJ2-6 and V is TRBV6-5; D gene uncertain. V gave up 1 base and J gave up 0 bases, with 4 bases separating them. This CDR3 region has 15 residues. From germline, CDR1 is MNHEY and CDR2 SVGAGI. The CDR3 DNA reads as TGTGCCAGCAGTTACTTTGGCTCTGGGGCCAACGTCCTGACTTTC. Its protein product is CASSYFGSGANVLTF.

The rearrangement joins TRBV5-1 to TRBJ2-1; 7 positions match TRBD2. V gave up 0 bases and J gave up 6 bases; unmatched junction bases: 3. The CDR3 covers 14 residues. Germline V gene lookup returns CDR1 SGHRS and CDR2 YFSETQ. CDR3 residues: CASSLAASGNEQFF. The CDR3 coding sequence is TGCGCCAGCAGCTTGGCGGCTAGCGGCAATGAGCAGTTCTTC.

The gene calls are TRBV12-3 or TRBV12-4 and TRBJ2-7; tentatively, D is TRBD1 (6 bases). Trimming stripped 5 bases from V and 7 bases from J, with 15 bases between. CDR3 length: 13 amino acids. CDR3 DNA sequence: TGTGCCAGCAGTACGGGACAAGCCGGGGAGCAGTACTTC. Protein product: CASSTGQAGEQYF.

The V and J genes are TRBV28 and TRBJ2-7, with 9 nucleotides matching TRBD2. The V gene's germline CDR1 is MDHEN and CDR2 SYDVKM. The junction had 6 bases not matched to a gene; V was cut back by 5 bases and J by 7 bases. The CDR3 is 13 amino acids. The CDR3 region is CASSIRLAGEQYV. Here the CDR3 DNA reads TGTGCCAGCAGTATCCGGCTAGCGGGAGAGCAGTACGTC.

The J gene is TRBJ2-1, the V gene TRBV6-2 or TRBV6-3; TRBD2 matches 8 bases. Germline-derived CDR1 and CDR2 are MNHEY and SVGEGT. The CDR3 has 17 amino acids. The ends lost 5 bases at V and 1 base at J; junction bases unmatched: 10. DNA for the CDR3: TGTGCCAGCAGTACTCTTGTCGGGGGGGGATCCTACAATGAGCAGTTCTTC. Translation gives CASSTLVGGGSYNEQFF.

The rearrangement links TRBV7-9 to TRBJ2-1; D call uncertain. The CDR3 runs to 14 residues. Germline CDR1 reads SEHNR; CDR2 reads FQNEAQ (reference sequence). Trimming took 4 bases from V and 5 from J, leaving 12 bases between them. The DNA of the CDR3 is TGTGCCAGCAGCTCACCACCTTCGAACAATGAGCAGTTCTTC. This gives the protein CASSSPPSNNEQFF.